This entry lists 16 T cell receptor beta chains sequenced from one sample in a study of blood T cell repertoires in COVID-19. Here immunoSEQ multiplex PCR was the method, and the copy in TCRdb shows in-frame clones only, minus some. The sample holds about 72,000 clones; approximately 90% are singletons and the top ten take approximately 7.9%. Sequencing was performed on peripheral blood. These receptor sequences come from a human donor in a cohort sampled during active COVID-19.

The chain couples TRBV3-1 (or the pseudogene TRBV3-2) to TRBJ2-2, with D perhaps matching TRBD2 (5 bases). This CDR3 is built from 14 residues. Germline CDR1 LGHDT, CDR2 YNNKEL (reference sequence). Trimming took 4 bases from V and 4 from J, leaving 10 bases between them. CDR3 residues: CASSLVRGTGELFF. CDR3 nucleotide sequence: TGTGCCAGCAGCCTCGTCCGGGGCACCGGGGAGCTGTTTTTT.

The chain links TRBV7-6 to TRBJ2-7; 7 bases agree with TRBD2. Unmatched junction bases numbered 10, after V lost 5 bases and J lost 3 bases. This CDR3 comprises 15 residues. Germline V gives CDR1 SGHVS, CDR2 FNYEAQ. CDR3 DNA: TGTGCCAGCAGCACGAATCGCGGGGGAGTCTACGAGCAGTACTTC. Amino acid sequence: CASSTNRGGVYEQYF.

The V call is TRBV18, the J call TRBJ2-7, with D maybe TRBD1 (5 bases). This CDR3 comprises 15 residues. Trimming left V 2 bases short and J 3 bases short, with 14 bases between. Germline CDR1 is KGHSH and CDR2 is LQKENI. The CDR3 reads CASSPGPTGFYEQYF. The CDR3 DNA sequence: TGTGCCAGCTCACCAGGTCCCACAGGTTTCTACGAGCAGTACTTC.

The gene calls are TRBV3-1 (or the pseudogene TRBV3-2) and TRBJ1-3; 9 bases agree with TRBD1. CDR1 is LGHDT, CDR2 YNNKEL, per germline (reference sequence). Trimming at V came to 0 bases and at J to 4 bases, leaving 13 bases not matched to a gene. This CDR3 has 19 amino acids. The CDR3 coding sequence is TGTGCCAGCAGCCAAGACCGGGACAGGGACTTTAGTATGGGAAACACCATATATTTT. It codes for CASSQDRDRDFSMGNTIYF.

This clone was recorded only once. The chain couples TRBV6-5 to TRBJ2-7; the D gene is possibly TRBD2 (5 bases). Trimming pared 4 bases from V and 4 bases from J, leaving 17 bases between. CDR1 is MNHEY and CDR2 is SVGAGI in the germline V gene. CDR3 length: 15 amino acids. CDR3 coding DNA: TGTGCCAGCAGTTCTTTGCGCCGGACTCCTTACGAGCAGTACTTC. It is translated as CASSSLRRTPYEQYF.

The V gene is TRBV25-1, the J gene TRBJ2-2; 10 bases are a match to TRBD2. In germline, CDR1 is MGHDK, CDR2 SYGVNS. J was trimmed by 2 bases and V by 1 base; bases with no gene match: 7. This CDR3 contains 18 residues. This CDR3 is CASSESYGTSDNTGELFF. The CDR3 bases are TGTGCCAGCAGTGAATCGTATGGGACTAGCGACAACACCGGGGAGCTGTTTTTT.

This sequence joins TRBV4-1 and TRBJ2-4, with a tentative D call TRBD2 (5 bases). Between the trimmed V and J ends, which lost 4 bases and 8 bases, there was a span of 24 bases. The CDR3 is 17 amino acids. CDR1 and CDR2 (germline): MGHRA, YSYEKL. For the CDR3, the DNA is TGCGCCAGCAGCCCCGAGAGGTTCGGGGTTCGGGTGGACATTCAGTACTTC. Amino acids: CASSPERFGVRVDIQYF.

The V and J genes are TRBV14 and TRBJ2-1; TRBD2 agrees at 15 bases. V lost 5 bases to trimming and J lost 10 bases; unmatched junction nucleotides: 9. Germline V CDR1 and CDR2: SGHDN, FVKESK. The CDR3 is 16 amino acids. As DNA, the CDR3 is TGTGCCAGCAGCGTACCGGGACTAGCGGGGGGTGGCGAGCAGTTCTTC. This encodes CASSVPGLAGGGEQFF.

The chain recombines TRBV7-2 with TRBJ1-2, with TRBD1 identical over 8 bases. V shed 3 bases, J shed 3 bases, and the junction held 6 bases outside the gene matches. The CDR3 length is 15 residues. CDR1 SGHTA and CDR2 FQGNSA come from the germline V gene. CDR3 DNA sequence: TGTGCCAGCAGCTTCGGACAGGGTAGTGACTATGGCTACACCTTC. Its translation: CASSFGQGSDYGYTF.

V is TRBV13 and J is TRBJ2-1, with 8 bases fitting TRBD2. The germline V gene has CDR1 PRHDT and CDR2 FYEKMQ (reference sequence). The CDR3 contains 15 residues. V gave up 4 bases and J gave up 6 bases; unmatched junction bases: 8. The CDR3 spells CASSSGLAQGNEQFF. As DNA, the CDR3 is TGTGCCAGCAGCTCCGGACTAGCCCAAGGCAATGAGCAGTTCTTC.

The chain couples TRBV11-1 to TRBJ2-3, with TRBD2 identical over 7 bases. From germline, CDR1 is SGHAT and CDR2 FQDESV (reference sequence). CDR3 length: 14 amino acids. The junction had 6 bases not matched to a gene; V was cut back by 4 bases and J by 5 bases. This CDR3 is CASSSGLDQDTQYF. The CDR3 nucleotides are TGTGCCAGCAGCTCCGGACTAGATCAAGATACGCAGTATTTT.

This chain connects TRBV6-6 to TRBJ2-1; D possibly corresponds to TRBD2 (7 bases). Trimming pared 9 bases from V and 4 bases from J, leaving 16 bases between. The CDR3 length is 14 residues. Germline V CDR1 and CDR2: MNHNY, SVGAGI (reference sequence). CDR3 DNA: TGTGCCAGTGGGGGGGCAGGCCTATACAATGAGCAGTTCTTC. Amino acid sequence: CASGGAGLYNEQFF.

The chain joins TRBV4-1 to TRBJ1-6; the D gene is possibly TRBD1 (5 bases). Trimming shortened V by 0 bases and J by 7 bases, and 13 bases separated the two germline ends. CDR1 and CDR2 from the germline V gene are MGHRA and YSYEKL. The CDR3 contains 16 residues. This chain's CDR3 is CASSQDYPRVNSPLHF. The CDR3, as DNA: TGCGCCAGCAGCCAAGATTATCCCAGGGTGAATTCACCCCTCCACTTT.

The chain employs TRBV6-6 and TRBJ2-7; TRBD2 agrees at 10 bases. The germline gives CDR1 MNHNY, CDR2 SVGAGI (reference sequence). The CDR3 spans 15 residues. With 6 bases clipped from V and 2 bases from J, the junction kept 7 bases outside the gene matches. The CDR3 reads CASRRLAGDTYEQYF. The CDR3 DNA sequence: TGTGCCAGCAGGCGGCTAGCGGGGGATACCTACGAGCAGTACTTC.

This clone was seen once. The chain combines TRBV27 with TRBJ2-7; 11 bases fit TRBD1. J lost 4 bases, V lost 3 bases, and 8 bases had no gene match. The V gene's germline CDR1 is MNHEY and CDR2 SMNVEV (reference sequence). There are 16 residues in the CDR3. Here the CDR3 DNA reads TGTGCCAGCAGTTTCCTGACCGGGACAGGGGGGTACGAGCAGTACTTC. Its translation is CASSFLTGTGGYEQYF.

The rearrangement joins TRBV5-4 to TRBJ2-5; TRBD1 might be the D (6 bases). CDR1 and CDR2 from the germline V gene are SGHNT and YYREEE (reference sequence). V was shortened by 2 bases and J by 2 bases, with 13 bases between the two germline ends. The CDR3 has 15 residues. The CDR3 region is CASSFGQLTQETQYF. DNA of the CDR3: TGTGCCAGCAGCTTCGGACAGCTAACTCAAGAGACCCAGTACTTC.